The 7 T cell receptor beta chains listed next were all sequenced from one sample in a study of blood T cells in healthy people across ages. The use of a sample-barcoded 5' primer and a J-beta primer mix characterized a second PCR of roughly 6 to 11 cycles. TCRdb recomputed calls from the 5' RACE reads with MiXCR, one row per CDR3 protein. This table has about 1.6 million distinct CDR3 sequences, about 35% appearing once. Sequencing was performed on blood. These receptors all stem from a woman in her twenties or thirties in good health.

Of note for this clonotype: A much larger clone sits a single nucleotide away, making a read error possible. The CDR3 reads CASRGTSGGYLSTDTQYF. CDR3 coding DNA: TGTGCCAGCAGGGGGACTAGCGGGGGGTACCTTAGCACAGATACGCAGTATTTT. The genes are TRBV3-1 and TRBJ2-3; 15 bases are shared with TRBD2. The CDR3 totals 18 residues. Germline values: CDR1 LGHDT, CDR2 YNNKEL (reference sequence). With 6 bases clipped from V and 0 bases from J, the junction kept 7 bases outside the gene matches.

The chain has TRBV3-1 and TRBJ2-5, with TRBD1 matching over 9 bases. The CDR3 runs 15 residues. The germline V gene has CDR1 LGHDT and CDR2 YNNKEL (reference sequence). The V segment lost 3 bases and the J segment 3 bases; nucleotides outside the gene matches: 5. CDR3 DNA sequence: TGTGCCAGCAGCCACAAAGGGACAGGGAAAGAGACCCAGTACTTC. Translation gives CASSHKGTGKETQYF.

This clonotype was recorded a few times. The V and J genes are TRBV20-1 and TRBJ2-5, with 15 bases matching TRBD2. Germline V CDR1 and CDR2: DFQATT, SNEGSKA (reference sequence). The CDR3 has 12 residues. Here the CDR3 reads CTGLAGGEAQYF. DNA for the CDR3: TGCACAGGACTAGCGGGGGGGGAGGCCCAGTACTTC.

This clonotype was recorded once. The V call is TRBV10-3, the J call TRBJ1-4, with D perhaps matching TRBD1 (5 bases). Germline CDR1 reads ENHRY; CDR2 reads SYGVKD. The CDR3 extends over 15 amino acids. V shed 0 bases and J shed 4 bases, with 9 bases lying between them. The CDR3 region is CAISESAGNNEKLFF. In DNA, the CDR3 is TGTGCCATCAGTGAGTCTGCAGGGAATAATGAAAAACTGTTTTTT.

The rearrangement uses TRBV5-1 and TRBJ2-1, with unresolved D. The V gene lost 3 bases and the J gene lost 0 bases, with 10 bases spanning the gap. This CDR3 contains 15 residues. Germline values: CDR1 SGHRS, CDR2 YFSETQ. The CDR3 nucleotides are TGCGCCAGCAGCTCGGAAGGGAACTCCTACAATGAGCAGTTCTTC. This sequence encodes CASSSEGNSYNEQFF.

The chain joins TRBV5-6 to TRBJ2-1; TRBD2 aligns across 13 bases. CDR3 size: 16 residues. With V trimmed by 3 bases and J by 7 bases, 7 bases remained unmatched. CDR1 and CDR2 from the germline V gene are SGHDT and YYEEEE. In nucleotides, the CDR3 is TGTGCCAGCAGCTCGGGCAAACTAGCGGGAGGGAATGAGCAGTTCTTC. Translated: CASSSGKLAGGNEQFF.

This clonotype occurred many times. The V call is TRBV21-1, the J call TRBJ1-5. TRBV21-1 is given as a pseudogene. This CDR3 has 14 residues. CDR3 region: CASSSPQRDQPQHF. The CDR3 nucleotides are TGTGCCAGCAGCTCACCACAGAGAGACCAGCCCCAGCATTTT.